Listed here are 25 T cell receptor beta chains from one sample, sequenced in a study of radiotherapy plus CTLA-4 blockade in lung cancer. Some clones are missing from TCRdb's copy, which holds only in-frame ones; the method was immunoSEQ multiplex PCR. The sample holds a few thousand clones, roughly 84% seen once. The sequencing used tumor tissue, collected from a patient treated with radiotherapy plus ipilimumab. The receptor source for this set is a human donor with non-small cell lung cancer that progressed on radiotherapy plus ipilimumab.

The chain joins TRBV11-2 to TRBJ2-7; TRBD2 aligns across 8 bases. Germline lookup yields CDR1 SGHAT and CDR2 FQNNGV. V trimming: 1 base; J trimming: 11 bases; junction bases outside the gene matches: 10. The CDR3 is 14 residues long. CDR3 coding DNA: TGTGCCAGCAGCTTAGGCGGGGGGCCTTTCCGGGAGTACTTC. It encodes CASSLGGGPFREYF.

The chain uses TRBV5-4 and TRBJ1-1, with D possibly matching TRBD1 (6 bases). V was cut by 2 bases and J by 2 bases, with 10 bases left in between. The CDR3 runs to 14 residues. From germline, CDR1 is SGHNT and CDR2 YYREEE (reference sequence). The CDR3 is CASSFGQINTEAFF. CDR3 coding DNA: TGTGCCAGCAGCTTTGGACAGATAAACACTGAAGCTTTCTTT.

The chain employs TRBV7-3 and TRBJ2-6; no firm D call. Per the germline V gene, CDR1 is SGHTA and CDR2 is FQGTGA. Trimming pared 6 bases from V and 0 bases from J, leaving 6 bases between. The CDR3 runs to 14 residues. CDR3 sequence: CASSTTSGANVLTF. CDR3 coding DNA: TGTGCCAGCAGTACAACCTCTGGGGCCAACGTCCTGACTTTC.

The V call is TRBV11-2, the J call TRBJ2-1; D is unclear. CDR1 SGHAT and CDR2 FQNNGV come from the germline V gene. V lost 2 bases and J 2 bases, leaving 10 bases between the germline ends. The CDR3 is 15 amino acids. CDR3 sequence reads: CASSLRQAAYNEQFF. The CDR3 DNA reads TGTGCCAGCAGCTTAAGGCAGGCGGCCTACAATGAGCAGTTCTTC.

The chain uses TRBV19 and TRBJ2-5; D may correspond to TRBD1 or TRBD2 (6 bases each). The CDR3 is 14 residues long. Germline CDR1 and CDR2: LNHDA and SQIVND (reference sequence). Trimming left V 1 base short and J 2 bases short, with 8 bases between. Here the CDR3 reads CASSIGRGQETQYF. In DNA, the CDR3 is TGTGCCAGTAGTATAGGGAGGGGGCAAGAGACCCAGTACTTC.

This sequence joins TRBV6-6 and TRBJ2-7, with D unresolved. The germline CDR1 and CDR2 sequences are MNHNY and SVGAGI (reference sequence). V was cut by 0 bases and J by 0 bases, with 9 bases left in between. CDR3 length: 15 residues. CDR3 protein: CASSYSSGISYEQYF. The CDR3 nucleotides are TGTGCCAGCAGTTACTCATCAGGAATCTCCTACGAGCAGTACTTC.

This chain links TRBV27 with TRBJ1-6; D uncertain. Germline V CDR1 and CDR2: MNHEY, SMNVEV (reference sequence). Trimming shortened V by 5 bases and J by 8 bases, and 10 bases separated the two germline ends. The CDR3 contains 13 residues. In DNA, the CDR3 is TGTGCCAGCAGTCCACACAAAGATTCACCCCTCCACTTT. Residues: CASSPHKDSPLHF.

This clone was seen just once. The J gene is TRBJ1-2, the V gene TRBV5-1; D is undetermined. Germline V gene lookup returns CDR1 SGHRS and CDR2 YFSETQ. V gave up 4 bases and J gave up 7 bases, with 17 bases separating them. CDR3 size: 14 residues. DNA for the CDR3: TGCGCCAGCAGCGGACTAGAGGCTTGGGGTGGCTACACCTTC. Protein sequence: CASSGLEAWGGYTF. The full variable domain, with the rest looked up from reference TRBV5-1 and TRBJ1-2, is KAGVTQTPRYLIKTRGQQVTLSCSPISGHRSVSWYQQTPGQGLQFLFEYFSETQRNKGNFPGRFSGRQFSNSRSEMNVSTLELGDSALYLCASSGLEAWGGYTFGSGTRLTVV.

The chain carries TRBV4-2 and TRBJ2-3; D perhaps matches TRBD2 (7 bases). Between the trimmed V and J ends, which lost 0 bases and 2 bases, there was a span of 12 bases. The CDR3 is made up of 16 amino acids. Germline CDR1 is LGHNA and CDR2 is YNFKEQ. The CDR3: CASSQDMGGATDTQYF. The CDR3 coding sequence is TGTGCCAGCAGCCAAGATATGGGGGGGGCCACAGATACGCAGTATTTT.

CDR3 region: CASRAPTLYGYTF. The CDR3 DNA reads as TGTGCCAGCAGGGCACCTACGTTATATGGCTACACCTTC. This chain uses TRBV6-5 with TRBJ1-2; D gene ambiguous. V gave up 6 bases and J gave up 5 bases, with 13 bases separating them. This CDR3 comprises 13 residues. Germline loops: CDR1 MNHEY, CDR2 SVGAGI.

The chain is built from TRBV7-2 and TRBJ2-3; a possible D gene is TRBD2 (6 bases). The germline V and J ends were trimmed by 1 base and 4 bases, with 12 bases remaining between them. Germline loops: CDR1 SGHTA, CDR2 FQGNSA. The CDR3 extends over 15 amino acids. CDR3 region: CASSLVAGFADTQYF. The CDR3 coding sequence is TGTGCCAGCAGCTTAGTGGCGGGGTTCGCAGATACGCAGTATTTT. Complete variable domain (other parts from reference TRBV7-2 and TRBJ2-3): GAGVSQSPSNKVTEKGKDVELRCDPISGHTALYWYRQSLGQGLEFLIYFQGNSAPDKSGLPSDRFSAERTGGSVSTLTIQRTQQEDSAVYLCASSLVAGFADTQYFGPGTRLTVL.

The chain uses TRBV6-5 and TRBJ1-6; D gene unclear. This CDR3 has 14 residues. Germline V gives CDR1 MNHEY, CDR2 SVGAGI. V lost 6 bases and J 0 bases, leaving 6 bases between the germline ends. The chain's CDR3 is CASSKSSYNSPLHF. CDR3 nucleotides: TGTGCCAGCAGCAAAAGCTCCTATAATTCACCCCTCCACTTT.

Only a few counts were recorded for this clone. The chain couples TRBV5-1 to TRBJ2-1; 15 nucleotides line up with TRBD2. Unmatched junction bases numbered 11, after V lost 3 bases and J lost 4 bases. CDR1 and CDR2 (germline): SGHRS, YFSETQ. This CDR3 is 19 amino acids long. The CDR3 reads CASSSGLAGGPTTYNEQFF. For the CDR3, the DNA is TGCGCCAGCAGCTCAGGACTAGCGGGGGGGCCTACTACTTACAATGAGCAGTTCTTC.

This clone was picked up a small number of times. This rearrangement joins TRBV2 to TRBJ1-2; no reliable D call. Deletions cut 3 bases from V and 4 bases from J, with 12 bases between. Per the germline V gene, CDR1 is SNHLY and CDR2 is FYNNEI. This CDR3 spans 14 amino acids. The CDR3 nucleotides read TGTGCCAGCAGTGAGATGGCAGCGGGCTATGGCTACACCTTC. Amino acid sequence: CASSEMAAGYGYTF. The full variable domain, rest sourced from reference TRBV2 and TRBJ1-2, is EPEVTQTPSHQVTQMGQEVILRCVPISNHLYFYWYRQILGQKVEFLVSFYNNEISEKSEIFDDQFSVERPDGSNFTLKIRSTKLEDSAMYFCASSEMAAGYGYTFGSGTRLTVV.

This CDR3 is CASSLVWGGPDEQFF. The CDR3 DNA is TGTGCCAGCAGCTTAGTGTGGGGGGGCCCCGATGAGCAGTTCTTC. The chain carries TRBV7-2 and TRBJ2-1, with D possibly TRBD2 on 7 matching bases. Germline V CDR1 and CDR2: SGHTA, FQGNSA. There are 15 residues in the CDR3. Trimming shortened V by 1 base and J by 8 bases, and 15 bases separated the two germline ends.

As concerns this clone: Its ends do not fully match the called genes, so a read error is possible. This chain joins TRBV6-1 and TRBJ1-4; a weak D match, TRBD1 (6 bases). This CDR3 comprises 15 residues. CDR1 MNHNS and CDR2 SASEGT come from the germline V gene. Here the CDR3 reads CANSAWGLTNEKLFF. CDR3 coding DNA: TGTGCCAACAGTGCGTGGGGGCTCACTAATGAAAAACTGTTTTTT.

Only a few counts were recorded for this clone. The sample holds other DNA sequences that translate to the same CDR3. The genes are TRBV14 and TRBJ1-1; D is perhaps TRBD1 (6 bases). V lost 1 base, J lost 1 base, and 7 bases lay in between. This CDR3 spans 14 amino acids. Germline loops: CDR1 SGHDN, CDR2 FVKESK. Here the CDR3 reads CASSQGGGNTEAFF. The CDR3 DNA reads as TGTGCCAGCAGCCAAGGAGGGGGGAACACTGAAGCTTTCTTT.

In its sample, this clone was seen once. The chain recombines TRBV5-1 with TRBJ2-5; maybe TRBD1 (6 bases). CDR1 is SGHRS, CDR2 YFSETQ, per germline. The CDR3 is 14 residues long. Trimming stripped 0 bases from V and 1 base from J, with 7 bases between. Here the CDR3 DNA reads TGCGCCAGCAGCTTGGTAGGGGGCCAAGAGACCCAGTACTTC. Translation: CASSLVGGQETQYF.

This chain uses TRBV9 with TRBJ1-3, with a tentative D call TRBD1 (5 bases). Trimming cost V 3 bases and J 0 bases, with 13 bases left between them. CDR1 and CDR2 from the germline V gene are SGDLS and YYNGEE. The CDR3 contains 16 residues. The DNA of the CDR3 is TGTGCCAGCAGCGGATCCGGGGCGTACTCTGGAAACACCATATATTTT. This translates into CASSGSGAYSGNTIYF.

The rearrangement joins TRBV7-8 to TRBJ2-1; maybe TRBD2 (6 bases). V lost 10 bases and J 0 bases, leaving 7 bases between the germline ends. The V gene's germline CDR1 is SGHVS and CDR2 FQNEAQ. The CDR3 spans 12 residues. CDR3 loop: CATGGSYNEQFF. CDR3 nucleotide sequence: TGTGCCACCGGGGGCTCCTACAATGAGCAGTTCTTC.

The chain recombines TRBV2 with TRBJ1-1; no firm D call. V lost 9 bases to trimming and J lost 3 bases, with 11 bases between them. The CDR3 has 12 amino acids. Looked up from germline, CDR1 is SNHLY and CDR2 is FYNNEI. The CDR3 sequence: CASKSGDTEAFF. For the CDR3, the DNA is TGTGCCAGTAAGTCGGGAGACACTGAAGCTTTCTTT.

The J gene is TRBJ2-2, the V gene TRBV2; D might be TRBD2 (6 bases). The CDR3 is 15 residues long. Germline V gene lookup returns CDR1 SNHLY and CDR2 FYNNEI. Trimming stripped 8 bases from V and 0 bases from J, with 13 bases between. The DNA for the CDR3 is TGTGCCAGCGGTGCGGGGAATTCGAACACCGGGGAGCTGTTTTTT. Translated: CASGAGNSNTGELFF.

CDR3 nucleotide sequence: TGTGCCAGCAGCTTGACTAGCGGGGGCCTCGTGGGCGGGGAGCTGTTTTTT. Translating gives CASSLTSGGLVGGELFF. The genes are TRBV7-2 and TRBJ2-2; 12 nucleotides match TRBD2. The CDR3 length is 17 residues. Losses at the gene ends were 3 bases for V and 7 bases for J; bases not matched to a gene: 9. The germline V gene encodes CDR1 SGHTA and CDR2 FQGNSA.

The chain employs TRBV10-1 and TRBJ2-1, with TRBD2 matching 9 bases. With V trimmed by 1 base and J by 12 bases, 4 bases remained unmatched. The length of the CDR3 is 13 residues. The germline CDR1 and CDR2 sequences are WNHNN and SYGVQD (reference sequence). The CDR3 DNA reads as TGCGCCAGCAGTGAGTTTAGCGGGGGAAGGCAGTTCTTC. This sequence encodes CASSEFSGGRQFF.

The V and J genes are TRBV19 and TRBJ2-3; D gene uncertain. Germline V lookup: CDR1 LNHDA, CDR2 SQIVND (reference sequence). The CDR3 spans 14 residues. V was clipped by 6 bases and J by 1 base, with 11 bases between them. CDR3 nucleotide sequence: TGTGCCAGTAGGGAGAGACACCGCACAGATACGCAGTATTTT. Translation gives CASRERHRTDTQYF.